The clone carrying this T cell receptor beta chain was detected only a few times. PCR used 60 Vbeta primers and 13 Jbeta primers. TCRdb keeps only in-frame clones here, not all; method: immunoSEQ multiplex PCR. The table has 95,000 to 150,000 clones, approximately 80% seen once. Germline values: CDR1 DFQATT, CDR2 SNEGSKA (reference sequence). This CDR3 contains 11 residues. The data belong to a study of cytomegalovirus exposure and HLA in healthy donors. This TCR derives from a man aged 25 to 40 in good health and CMV-seropositive. The chain joins TRBV20-1 to TRBJ2-7; 8 bases map to TRBD1. Source material: PBMCs. Written as DNA, the CDR3 is TGCAGCGGACAGGGCTCCTACGAGCAGTACTTC. It is translated as CSGQGSYEQYF.